This T cell receptor (beta chain) was obtained from a study of early T cells in non-severe SARS-CoV-2 infection. Unique molecular identifiers were added to individual cDNA molecules. TCRdb reprocessed the 5' RACE reads with MiXCR, giving one entry per CDR3 protein. This sample has about 56,000 distinct CDR3 sequences, with roughly 16% found just once. The sample in question was whole blood, obtained at baseline. This sequence was found in an adult who was a healthcare worker with PCR-confirmed SARS-CoV-2 infection or an uninfected control (not recorded which).

CDR3 coding DNA: TGTGCCAGCACCCAGTCGGGAACAGTAGACTATGGCTACACCTTC. It codes for CASTQSGTVDYGYTF. The rearrangement links TRBV9 to TRBJ1-2; no clear D gene. The length of the CDR3 is 15 residues. V lost 6 bases and J lost 3, with 18 bases in between. Per germline, CDR1 SGDLS and CDR2 YYNGEE.